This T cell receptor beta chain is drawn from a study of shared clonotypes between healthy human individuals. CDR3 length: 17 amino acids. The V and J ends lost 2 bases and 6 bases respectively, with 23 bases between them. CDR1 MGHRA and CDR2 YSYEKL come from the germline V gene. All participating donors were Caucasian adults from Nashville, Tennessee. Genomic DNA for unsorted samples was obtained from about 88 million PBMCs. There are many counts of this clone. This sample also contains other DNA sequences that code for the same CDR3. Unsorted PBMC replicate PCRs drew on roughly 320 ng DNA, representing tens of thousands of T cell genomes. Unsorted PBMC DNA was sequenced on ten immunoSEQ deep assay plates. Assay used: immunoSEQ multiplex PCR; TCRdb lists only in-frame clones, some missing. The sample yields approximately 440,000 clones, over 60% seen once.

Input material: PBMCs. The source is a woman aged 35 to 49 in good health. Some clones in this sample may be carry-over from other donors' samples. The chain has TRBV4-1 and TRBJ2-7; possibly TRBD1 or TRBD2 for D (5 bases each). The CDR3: CASSQKPPGTASGEQYF. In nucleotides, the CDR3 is TGCGCCAGCAGCCAAAAACCACCCGGGACGGCCTCAGGCGAGCAGTACTTC.